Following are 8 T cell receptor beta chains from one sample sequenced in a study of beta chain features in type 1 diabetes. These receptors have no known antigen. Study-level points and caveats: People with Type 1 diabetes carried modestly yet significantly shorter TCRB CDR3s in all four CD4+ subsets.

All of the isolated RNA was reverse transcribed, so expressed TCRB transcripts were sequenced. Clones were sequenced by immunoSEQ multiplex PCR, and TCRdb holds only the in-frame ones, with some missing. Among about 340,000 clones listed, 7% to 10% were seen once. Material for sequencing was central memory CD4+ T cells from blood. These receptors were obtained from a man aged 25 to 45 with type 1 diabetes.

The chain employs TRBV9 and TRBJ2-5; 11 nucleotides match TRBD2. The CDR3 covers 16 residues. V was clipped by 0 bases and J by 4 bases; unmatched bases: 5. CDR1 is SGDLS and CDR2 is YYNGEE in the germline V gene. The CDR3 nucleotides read TGTGCCAGCAGCGTAGCTCTAGCGGGGGGTTTAGAGACCCAGTACTTC. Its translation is CASSVALAGGLETQYF.

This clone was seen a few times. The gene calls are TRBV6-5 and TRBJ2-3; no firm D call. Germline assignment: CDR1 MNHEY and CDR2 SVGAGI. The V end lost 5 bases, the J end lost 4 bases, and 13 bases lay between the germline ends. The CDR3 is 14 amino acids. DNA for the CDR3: TGTGCCAGCAGTCGGACCATCATACCAGATACGCAGTATTTT. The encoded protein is CASSRTIIPDTQYF.

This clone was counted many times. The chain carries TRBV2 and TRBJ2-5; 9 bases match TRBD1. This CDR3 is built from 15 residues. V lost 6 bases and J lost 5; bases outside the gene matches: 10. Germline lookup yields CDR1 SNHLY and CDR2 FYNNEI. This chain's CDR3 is CASSRRTGEVETQYF. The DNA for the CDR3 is TGTGCCAGCAGCAGAAGGACAGGGGAGGTGGAGACCCAGTACTTC.

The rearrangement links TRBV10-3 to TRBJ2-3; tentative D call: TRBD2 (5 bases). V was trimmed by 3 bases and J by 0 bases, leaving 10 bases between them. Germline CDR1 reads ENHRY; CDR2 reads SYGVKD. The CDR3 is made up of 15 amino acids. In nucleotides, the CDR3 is TGTGCCATCAGTGACGGCGAGCGGAGCACAGATACGCAGTATTTT. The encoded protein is CAISDGERSTDTQYF.

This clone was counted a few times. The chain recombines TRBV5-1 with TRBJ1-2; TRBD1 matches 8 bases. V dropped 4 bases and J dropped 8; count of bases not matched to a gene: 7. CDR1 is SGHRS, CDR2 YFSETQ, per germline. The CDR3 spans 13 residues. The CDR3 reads CASSLGTGGGYTF. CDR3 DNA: TGCGCCAGCAGCCTCGGGACAGGTGGCGGCTACACCTTC.

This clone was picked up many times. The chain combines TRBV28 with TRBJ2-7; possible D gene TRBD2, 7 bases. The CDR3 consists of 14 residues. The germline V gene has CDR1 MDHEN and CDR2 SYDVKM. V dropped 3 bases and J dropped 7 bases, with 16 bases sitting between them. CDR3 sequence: CASSFPGGPREQYF. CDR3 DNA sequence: TGTGCCAGCAGTTTCCCCGGGGGGCCCCGGGAGCAGTACTTC. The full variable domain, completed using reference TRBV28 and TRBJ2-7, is DVKVTQSSRYLVKRTGEKVFLECVQDMDHENMFWYRQDPGLGLRLIYFSYDVKMKEKGDIPEGYSVSREKKERFSLILESASTNQTSMYLCASSFPGGPREQYFGPGTRLTVT.

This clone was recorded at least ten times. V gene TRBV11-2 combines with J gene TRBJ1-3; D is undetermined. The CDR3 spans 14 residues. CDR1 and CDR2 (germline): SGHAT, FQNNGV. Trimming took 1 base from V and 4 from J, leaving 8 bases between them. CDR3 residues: CASSLGTQGNTIYF. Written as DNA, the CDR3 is TGTGCCAGCAGCTTAGGGACCCAGGGAAACACCATATATTTT.

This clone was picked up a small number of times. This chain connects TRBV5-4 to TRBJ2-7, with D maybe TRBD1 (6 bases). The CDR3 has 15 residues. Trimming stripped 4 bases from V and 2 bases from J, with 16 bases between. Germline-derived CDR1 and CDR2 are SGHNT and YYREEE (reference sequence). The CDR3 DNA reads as TGTGCCAGCAGCCAATCTTTAGCAGGGGCCTACGAGCAGTACTTC. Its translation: CASSQSLAGAYEQYF.